The 10 T cell receptor beta chains in this list originate from one sample, sequenced in a study of type 1 and type 2 diabetes patients. PCR was run on genomic DNA. A primer set of 30 forward and 13 reverse primers amplified the CDR3. TCRdb reprocessed the multiplex PCR reads with MiXCR, giving one entry per CDR3 protein. The data contain 250,000 or so distinct CDR3 sequences, more than 45% of them singletons. Source material: peripheral blood mononuclear cells (PBMCs). The receptors originated from a man younger than 35 with type 2 diabetes.

The count of this clonotype is one. This may arise from a read error, as a much more abundant clone is one base away. This chain links TRBV10-3 with TRBJ2-7; D is undetermined. Germline loops: CDR1 ENHRY, CDR2 SYGVKD. The CDR3 is 14 amino acids. Deletions cut 4 bases from V and 3 bases from J, with 13 bases between. For the CDR3, the DNA is TGTGCCATCAGTGGGCAGGAGATTATCTACGAGCAGTACTTC. This sequence encodes CAISGQEIIYEQYF.

The chain joins TRBV10-1 to TRBJ1-1; D is ambiguous. The length of the CDR3 is 15 residues. V lost 0 bases and J lost 3, with 11 bases in between. In germline, CDR1 is WNHNN, CDR2 SYGVQD (reference sequence). CDR3 sequence (DNA): TGCGCCAGCAGTGAGTCGCAGGCCGCGTACACTGAAGCTTTCTTT. Translation: CASSESQAAYTEAFF.

At least ten counts were recorded for this clonotype. The chain has TRBV10-1 and TRBJ2-7; D gene unclear. V was pared by 3 bases and J by 2 bases, with 11 bases between. This CDR3 has 14 residues. The germline gives CDR1 WNHNN, CDR2 SYGVQD (reference sequence). CDR3 region: CASSETNLPYEQYF. In DNA form, the CDR3 reads TGCGCCAGCAGTGAAACTAACCTTCCCTACGAGCAGTACTTC.

The count of this clonotype is one. This chain uses TRBV2 with TRBJ2-2; 9 nucleotides agree with TRBD2. This CDR3 comprises 14 residues. V dropped 8 bases and J dropped 2; count of bases not matched to a gene: 3. CDR1 is SNHLY and CDR2 is FYNNEI in the germline V gene. The CDR3 coding sequence is TGTGCCAGCGTGCGGGGGGGTAACACCGGGGAGCTGTTTTTT. Residues: CASVRGGNTGELFF.

This clonotype was counted a single time. The junction departs from the called germline gene at one end, perhaps through a read error. The V and J genes are TRBV10-1 and TRBJ2-7; D perhaps matches TRBD2 (6 bases). The CDR3 totals 14 residues. CDR1 WNHNN and CDR2 SYGVQD come from the germline V gene (reference sequence). CDR3 region: CASSQGGVHTEQYF. CDR3 DNA: TGTGCCAGCAGCCAAGGAGGGGTGCACACCGAGCAGTACTTC.

This clonotype was counted between two and nine times. DNA of the CDR3: TGTGCCAGCAGCTTCGTGGACAGTAGACAGTTCTTC. Protein sequence: CASSFVDSRQFF. The chain links TRBV13 to TRBJ2-1, with D possibly matching TRBD1 (6 bases). Trimming took off 3 bases at V and 13 bases at J, with 13 bases between the two ends. The CDR3 has 12 residues. Germline V lookup: CDR1 PRHDT, CDR2 FYEKMQ (reference sequence).

This clonotype was observed a single time. This chain joins TRBV5-1 and TRBJ1-2; no reliable D call. The V gene's germline CDR1 is SGHRS and CDR2 YFSETQ. This CDR3 comprises 14 residues. The V end lost 0 bases, the J end lost 3 bases, and 9 bases lay between the germline ends. In DNA form, the CDR3 reads TGCGCCAGCAGCTTGGGGGCAGGTGACTATGGCTACACCTTC. Translated, it gives CASSLGAGDYGYTF.

This clonotype was recorded a few times. The V gene is TRBV10-3, the J gene TRBJ1-4; possible D gene TRBD1, 6 bases. CDR1 ENHRY and CDR2 SYGVKD come from the germline V gene. This CDR3 contains 13 residues. Trimming left V 8 bases short and J 8 bases short, with 15 bases between. CDR3 amino acids: CAIALGAGEKLFF. CDR3 DNA: TGTGCCATCGCGTTGGGGGCGGGGGAAAAACTGTTTTTT.

The chain links TRBV27 to TRBJ1-6; D call uncertain. The CDR3 loop spans 12 amino acids. Trimming removed 5 bases from V and 6 bases from J, with 5 bases in between. Germline values: CDR1 MNHEY, CDR2 SMNVEV (reference sequence). The CDR3: CASSAINSPLHF. DNA of the CDR3: TGTGCCAGCAGTGCTATTAATTCACCCCTCCACTTT.

The V call is TRBV12-3 or TRBV12-4, the J call TRBJ1-2, with D unclear. The V end lost 3 bases, the J end lost 3 bases, and 5 bases lay between the germline ends. CDR3 length: 12 residues. In DNA form, the CDR3 reads TGTGCCAGCAGTTTTCCTTACTATGGCTACACCTTC. Its translation is CASSFPYYGYTF.